This entry concerns a single TCR beta chain. Its antigen is as yet unknown. The CDR3 consists of 17 residues. Per germline, CDR1 SGHTA and CDR2 FQGNSA. J gave up 7 bases and V 1 base, and 12 bases lay outside the gene matches. TCRdb's table, derived via immunoSEQ multiplex PCR, lists solely in-frame clones and lacks some. The sample lists over 400,000 clones; around four fifths were seen once. The sample is drawn from a study of shared clonotypes between healthy human individuals. Study-wide results and caveats: Clonotype sharing among donors was expected to depend on sequencing depth.

Healthy HIV-negative adults with no recent acute infections or vaccinations were recruited as donors. This receptor was identified in a woman between 35 and 50 years old in good health. Some clones in this sample may be carry-over from other donors' samples. The specimen sequenced was PBMCs. The V gene is TRBV7-2, the J gene TRBJ2-1; TRBD2 agrees at 8 bases. CDR3 residues: CASSLGLAGGSGNEQFF. The CDR3 nucleotides are TGTGCCAGCAGCTTAGGTCTGGCGGGAGGATCGGGGAATGAGCAGTTCTTC.